This T cell receptor beta chain emerged from a study of cytomegalovirus exposure and HLA in healthy donors. Study in general: Among about 380 genotyped donors, around 80% fell in the Caucasian-associated ancestry cluster. The study, taken as a whole, reports: An analysis was carried out at a later point. It showed that HLA-associated TCR beta chains were more clonally expanded than equally common non-associated chains. In a later analysis, a missense DCLRE1C variant was linked to TCR beta V- and J-gene trimming. The study found most TCR sequences rare, yet found some public TCRs in many donors.

Both 60 Vbeta primers and 13 Jbeta primers went into the PCR. Here immunoSEQ multiplex PCR was the method, and the copy in TCRdb shows in-frame clones only, minus some. The table lists 100,000 to 140,000 clones, approximately 80% of them singletons. This clone was seen a few times. Its antigen is unidentified. The sample was PBMCs. The sequence was obtained from a male donor in good health and CMV-seronegative.

The DNA for the CDR3 is TGCGCCAGCAGCTTGGACCTTAGAGAGACCCAGTACTTC. This translates into CASSLDLRETQYF. The chain has TRBV5-1 and TRBJ2-5; D remains unclear. This CDR3 has 13 amino acids. Germline V lookup: CDR1 SGHRS, CDR2 YFSETQ. V shed 0 bases and J shed 4 bases, with 7 bases lying between them.